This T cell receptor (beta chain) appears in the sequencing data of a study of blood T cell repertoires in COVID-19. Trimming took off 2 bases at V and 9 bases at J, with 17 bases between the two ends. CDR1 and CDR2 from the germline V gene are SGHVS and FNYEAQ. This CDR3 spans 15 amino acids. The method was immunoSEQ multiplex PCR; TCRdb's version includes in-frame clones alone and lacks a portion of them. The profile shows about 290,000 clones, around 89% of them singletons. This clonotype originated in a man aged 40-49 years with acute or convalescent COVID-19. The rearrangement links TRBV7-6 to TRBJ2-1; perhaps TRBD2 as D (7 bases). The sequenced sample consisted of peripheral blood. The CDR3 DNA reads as TGTGCCAGCAGCTTATTGGACGGGGGGCTAGGTGAGCAGTTCTTC. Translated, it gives CASSLLDGGLGEQFF.